One and the same sample provided the 2 T cell receptor beta chains below, sequenced in a study of blood T cell repertoires in COVID-19. Some clones are missing from TCRdb's copy, which holds only in-frame ones; the method was immunoSEQ multiplex PCR. The sample yields 170,000 or so clones, about 90% seen once. Sequencing was performed on PBMCs or T cells enriched from blood (not recorded which). The receptors stem from a woman between 45 and 65 years old who had recovered from COVID-19.

This chain joins TRBV9 and TRBJ2-2, with TRBD1 as a possible D gene (7 bases). The CDR3 length is 20 residues. V dropped 4 bases and J dropped 2 bases, with 27 bases sitting between them. CDR1 SGDLS and CDR2 YYNGEE come from the germline V gene. The CDR3 loop is CASSPQYRGKGLLNTGELFF. For the CDR3, the DNA is TGTGCCAGCAGCCCGCAGTACAGGGGTAAAGGACTACTAAACACCGGGGAGCTGTTTTTT.

The J gene is TRBJ1-4, the V gene TRBV18, with D maybe TRBD1 (6 bases). This CDR3 has 13 amino acids. The ends were cut back, 5 bases at V and 5 bases at J, with 9 bases in the middle. Per germline, CDR1 KGHSH and CDR2 LQKENI. The CDR3 loop is CASSEGQNEKLFF. CDR3 DNA: TGTGCCAGCTCAGAAGGACAGAATGAAAAACTGTTTTTT.